The 17 T cell receptor beta chains reported below all come from one sample, sequenced in a study of blood T cells in healthy people across ages. Together with a sample-barcoded 5' primer, a J-beta primer mix was included in a second PCR lasting about 7 to 11 cycles. Using its own MiXCR run on the 5' RACE reads, TCRdb lists one record per CDR3 protein. The table records approximately 600,000 distinct CDR3 sequences, around three fifths of them present only once. The sequencing sample was made of blood. The receptors were gathered from a man aged 55-75 years in good health.

This clonotype has a count of ten or more. This chain uses TRBV7-2 with TRBJ1-2; TRBD1 aligns across 9 bases. This CDR3 region has 14 residues. Germline trimming cut 5 bases from V and 6 bases from J; bases unmatched to any gene: 7. Germline V gives CDR1 SGHTA, CDR2 FQGNSA. The DNA for the CDR3 is TGTGCCAGCAGCCAAATGGGACAGGGAAATGGCTACACCTTC. Its translation: CASSQMGQGNGYTF.

J is TRBJ2-1 and V is TRBV7-2, with TRBD2 matching 7 bases. J lost 9 bases, V lost 4 bases, and 12 bases had no gene match. Per the germline V gene, CDR1 is SGHTA and CDR2 is FQGNSA. The CDR3 length is 15 residues. CDR3 protein: CASSWTSLGRGEQFF. Written as DNA, the CDR3 is TGTGCCAGCAGCTGGACTAGTCTCGGGCGAGGTGAGCAGTTCTTC. Variable domain in full (rest from reference TRBV7-2 and TRBJ2-1): GAGVSQSPSNKVTEKGKDVELRCDPISGHTALYWYRQSLGQGLEFLIYFQGNSAPDKSGLPSDRFSAERTGGSVSTLTIQRTQQEDSAVYLCASSWTSLGRGEQFFGPGTRLTVL.

V and J are TRBV28 and TRBJ1-6, with D perhaps matching TRBD1 (5 bases). Germline V gene data show CDR1 as MDHEN and CDR2 as SYDVKM. Trimming removed 3 bases at V and 6 bases at J, with 9 bases between. The CDR3 consists of 14 residues. CDR3 loop: CASSFVQVNSPLHF. Here the CDR3 DNA reads TGTGCCAGCAGTTTCGTACAGGTTAATTCACCCCTCCACTTT.

This clonotype was recorded once. The chain carries TRBV9 and TRBJ2-1; TRBD1 matches 10 bases. With 0 bases clipped from V and 9 bases from J, the junction kept 12 bases outside the gene matches. Looked up from germline, CDR1 is SGDLS and CDR2 is YYNGEE. The CDR3 totals 17 residues. The CDR3: CASSVGGGQGIVSEQFF. The CDR3 bases are TGTGCCAGCAGCGTAGGAGGGGGACAGGGGATTGTCAGTGAGCAGTTCTTC.

This clonotype was recorded a few times. The rearrangement uses TRBV2 and TRBJ2-5, with 10 bases fitting TRBD2. V lost 0 bases and J lost 3; bases outside the gene matches: 4. The CDR3 extends over 16 amino acids. Germline V CDR1 and CDR2: SNHLY, FYNNEI. The CDR3 coding sequence is TGTGCCAGCAGTGAAGCGGTAGCGGGGGGAAAAGAGACCCAGTACTTC. This gives the protein CASSEAVAGGKETQYF.

This clonotype was seen repeatedly, ten times or more. This chain links TRBV6-6 with TRBJ1-5, with unresolved D. The V gene's germline CDR1 is MNHNY and CDR2 SVGAGI (reference sequence). V lost 6 bases and J 5 bases, leaving 11 bases between the germline ends. The CDR3 has 13 residues. The CDR3 nucleotides are TGTGCCAGCAGATTGGGTCTGGATCAGCCCCAGCATTTT. Translated, it gives CASRLGLDQPQHF.

This chain links TRBV6-2 or TRBV6-3 with TRBJ2-1; TRBD2 matches at 7 bases. V lost 5 bases to trimming and J lost 6 bases; unmatched junction nucleotides: 4. This CDR3 has 13 amino acids. Germline lookup yields CDR1 MNHEY and CDR2 SVGEGT. The CDR3 is CASSPSGLNEQFF. Written as DNA, the CDR3 is TGTGCCAGCAGTCCTAGCGGCCTCAATGAGCAGTTCTTC.

The V gene is TRBV11-2, the J gene TRBJ2-1, with 10 bases lining up with TRBD2. The J call could be wrong; TRBJ2-7 is a better fit for the DNA end. The CDR3 extends over 17 amino acids. Looked up from germline, CDR1 is SGHAT and CDR2 is FQNNGV. The CDR3: CASSVRTSGSSYNEQYF. The CDR3 nucleotides are TGTGCCAGCAGCGTAAGGACTAGCGGAAGCTCCTACAATGAGCAGTACTTC.

This clonotype has more than one count but fewer than ten. This chain joins TRBV20-1 and TRBJ1-1, with 7 bases identical to TRBD1. Germline CDR1 reads DFQATT; CDR2 reads SNEGSKA (reference sequence). The V and J ends lost 5 bases and 1 base, in that order; junction bases with no gene match: 4. This CDR3 is 13 amino acids long. This chain's CDR3 is CSASGTANTEAFF. CDR3 nucleotide sequence: TGCAGTGCTTCTGGGACAGCGAACACTGAAGCTTTCTTT.

This clonotype came up once. DNA of the CDR3: TGTGCCAGCACCACCTCAGGGGGTAATACGCAGTATTTT. Residues: CASTTSGGNTQYF. The chain recombines TRBV7-2 with TRBJ2-3; 7 bases fit TRBD1. Germline CDR1 reads SGHTA; CDR2 reads FQGNSA. Trimming cost V 7 bases and J 7 bases; bases outside gene matches: 8. The CDR3 contains 13 residues.

J is TRBJ2-1 and V is TRBV20-1; D might be TRBD2 (7 bases). The J call may be faulty, since TRBJ2-7 better matches the DNA end. This CDR3 spans 13 amino acids. Germline V CDR1 and CDR2: DFQATT, SNEGSKA (reference sequence). CDR3 nucleotide sequence: TGCAGTGCTAGGGGGGGGCCCTACAATGAGCAGTACTTC. It codes for CSARGGPYNEQYF.

The chain combines TRBV12-3 or TRBV12-4 with TRBJ1-6; D uncertain. This CDR3 spans 12 amino acids. V was shortened by 7 bases and J by 10 bases, with 11 bases between the two germline ends. Here the CDR3 reads CASNINPSPLHF. The CDR3 region has the DNA TGTGCCAGCAATATAAACCCGTCACCCCTCCACTTT.

This clonotype was counted only a few times. The rearrangement links TRBV5-1 to TRBJ1-1, with 7 bases fitting TRBD1. V lost 0 bases and J lost 1; bases outside the gene matches: 6. This CDR3 comprises 16 residues. Germline V CDR1 and CDR2: SGHRS, YFSETQ. The chain's CDR3 is CASSLAAGQPNTEAFF. CDR3 bases: TGCGCCAGCAGCTTGGCCGCGGGACAGCCGAACACTGAAGCTTTCTTT.

The chain uses TRBV5-1 and TRBJ2-7; TRBD1 agrees at 9 bases. V lost 8 bases and J lost 4; bases outside the gene matches: 16. The V gene's germline CDR1 is SGHRS and CDR2 YFSETQ. The CDR3 spans 16 residues. CDR3 bases: TGCGCCAGTACCCACCTACCGGGACAGGGAGGGTACGAGCAGTACTTC. It is translated as CASTHLPGQGGYEQYF.

The rearrangement links TRBV10-3 to TRBJ2-3; TRBD2 aligns across 13 bases. Germline CDR1 is ENHRY and CDR2 is SYGVKD. The trim removed 11 bases at V and 2 bases at J, leaving 4 bases unmatched. The CDR3 is 14 residues long. The CDR3 nucleotides are TGTGCCTCCGGACTAGCGGGGGTCACAGATACGCAGTATTTT. Its protein is CASGLAGVTDTQYF.

This clonotype was detected ten times or more. This chain connects TRBV12-3 or TRBV12-4 to TRBJ2-3; possibly TRBD2 for D (7 bases). Trimming left V 3 bases short and J 4 bases short, with 11 bases between. The CDR3 length is 14 residues. CDR3 nucleotide sequence: TGTGCCAGCAGTTTTAGGGGGGGAGCAGATACGCAGTATTTT. It yields the protein CASSFRGGADTQYF.

This chain connects TRBV2 to TRBJ1-2, with TRBD1 matching over 9 bases. V shed 3 bases and J 7 bases; nucleotides not matched to a gene: 6. The CDR3 sequence is 14 residues long. Germline V gene sequence: CDR1 SNHLY, CDR2 FYNNEI. CDR3 loop: CASSDTTGGGGYTF. The CDR3 region has the DNA TGTGCCAGCAGTGATACCACAGGGGGCGGTGGCTACACCTTC. Supplemented by reference TRBV2 and TRBJ1-2, the full variable domain reads EPEVTQTPSHQVTQMGQEVILRCVPISNHLYFYWYRQILGQKVEFLVSFYNNEISEKSEIFDDQFSVERPDGSNFTLKIRSTKLEDSAMYFCASSDTTGGGGYTFGSGTRLTVV.